These T cell receptor beta chains were read from a single sample in a study of T-cell memory formation after mild COVID-19. TCRdb passed the 5' RACE reads through MiXCR, listing each CDR3 protein once. The sample contains 130,000 to 150,000 distinct CDR3 sequences, less than 20% of which appear only once. Sample: PBMCs or a T cell subset sorted from them (not recorded which). The receptors shown here come from an adult woman who had mild COVID-19 (a few samples of this study predate the infection). Cell type and time point are not known. Both conserved end residues are part of each CDR3. Each record gives: D gene, clone size, V gene, J gene, CDR3 DNA, CDR3 protein. A D gene is named only where the DNA matches it firmly. Where a row states a size, it is once, few, many or the class of an expanded clone; other rows omit it.

D: NA; size: few; V: TRBV12-3/TRBV12-4; J: TRBJ1-2; DNA: TGTGCCAGCAGTTACGCGGAGAACTATGGCTACACCTTC; CDR3: CASSYAENYGYTF
D: TRBD2; size: few; V: TRBV2; J: TRBJ2-3; DNA: TGTGCCAGCAGTGTGGGACTAGCGGGAGGACTGCAGTATTTT; CDR3: CASSVGLAGGLQYF
D: TRBD1; size: few; V: TRBV6-1; J: TRBJ2-2; DNA: TGTGCCAGCAGTGAAATGCCCGGACAGGGGGCGACGGAGCTGTTTTTT; CDR3: CASSEMPGQGATELFF
D: NA; size: NA; V: TRBV20-1; J: TRBJ2-7; DNA: TGCAGTGTGGAGGGGTTTCGCGAGCAGTACTTC; CDR3: CSVEGFREQYF
D: NA; size: NA; V: TRBV9; J: TRBJ1-5; DNA: TGTGCCAGCAGCGTAGGATCAACAAGCAATCAGCCCCAGCATTTT; CDR3: CASSVGSTSNQPQHF
D: NA; size: NA; V: TRBV12-3/TRBV12-4; J: TRBJ2-2; DNA: TGTGCCAGCAGTTTATTCCCCACTAGTATTCTGGTCGAGAAAAACACCGGGGAGCTGTTTTTT; CDR3: CASSLFPTSILVEKNTGELFF
D: NA; size: NA; V: TRBV29-1; J: TRBJ2-3; DNA: TGCAGCTCCGAGGGAGGGGGCGTCACAGATACGCAGTATTTT; CDR3: CSSEGGGVTDTQYF
D: NA; size: NA; V: TRBV4-1; J: TRBJ1-2; DNA: TGCGCCAGCAGCCAAGTCCCCGGGGCGGCTAGTTATGGCTACACCTTC; CDR3: CASSQVPGAASYGYTF
D: NA; size: NA; V: TRBV3-1; J: TRBJ2-3; DNA: TGTGCCAGCAGCCCCCTAGGGGATACGCAGTATTTT; CDR3: CASSPLGDTQYF
D: NA; size: NA; V: TRBV5-1; J: TRBJ1-2; DNA: TGCGCCAGCAGCTTGGGGGAGGCTAACTATGGCTACACCTTC; CDR3: CASSLGEANYGYTF
D: TRBD2; size: NA; V: TRBV28; J: TRBJ2-1; DNA: TGTGCCAGCCCCCCCCGGACTAGCGGGGATTACAATGAGCAGTTCTTC; CDR3: CASPPRTSGDYNEQFF
D: TRBD1; size: few; V: TRBV15; J: TRBJ1-4; DNA: TGTGCCACCAGCGTTCTGGGGACAGGGGACGAAAAACTGTTTTTT; CDR3: CATSVLGTGDEKLFF
D: TRBD2; size: many; V: TRBV3-1; J: TRBJ2-1; DNA: TGTGCCAGCAGCCACCTGGTTCTAGCGGGGAACCAGTTCTTC; CDR3: CASSHLVLAGNQFF